What follows are 3 T cell receptor beta chains derived from one specimen sequenced in a study of cytomegalovirus exposure and HLA in healthy donors. Both 60 Vbeta primers and 13 Jbeta primers went into the PCR. Profiling relied on immunoSEQ multiplex PCR, and the TCRdb table lists in-frame clones only, not all of them. This table holds 110,000 to 150,000 clones, roughly 80% found once. The specimen sequenced was PBMCs. The source of these receptors is a woman in her forties or fifties in good health and CMV-seropositive.

This chain connects TRBV27 to TRBJ1-2, with 9 nucleotides matching TRBD1. CDR1 is MNHEY, CDR2 SMNVEV, per germline (reference sequence). V gave up 5 bases and J gave up 1 base; unmatched junction bases: 5. The CDR3 covers 15 residues. In nucleotides, the CDR3 is TGTGCCAGCAGTCCCCCGGGACAGGGTAACTATGGCTACACCTTC. Translation gives CASSPPGQGNYGYTF.

The rearrangement joins TRBV25-1 to TRBJ1-3; 9 positions match TRBD1. The CDR3 spans 15 residues. CDR1 is MGHDK, CDR2 SYGVNS, per germline. Trimming removed 5 bases from V and 4 bases from J; junction bases left unmatched: 6. CDR3 protein: CASSRAGQGGNTIYF. DNA for the CDR3: TGTGCCAGCAGTCGAGCCGGACAGGGGGGAAACACCATATATTTT.

This clone was counted only a few times. The rearrangement links TRBV28 to TRBJ1-4, with 9 positions matching TRBD1. This CDR3 spans 14 amino acids. Germline CDR1 is MDHEN and CDR2 is SYDVKM. The J segment lost 8 bases and the V segment lost 6 bases, leaving 7 bases of the junction unmatched. Here the CDR3 reads CASRAGQGYEKLFF. As DNA, the CDR3 is TGTGCCAGCAGAGCGGGACAGGGTTACGAAAAACTGTTTTTT.